A selection of T cell receptor beta chains follows, all from one sample in a study of OX40 agonist ivuxolimab in advanced cancers. TCRdb's copy holds only in-frame clones and misses some; the assay was immunoSEQ multiplex PCR. In the table there are more than 65,000 clones, around four fifths of which are singletons. Here the sequenced sample was CD4+ or CD8+ T cells sorted from blood, taken in a trial of the OX40 agonist ivuxolimab. Receptors were obtained from an adult with an advanced solid tumor such as melanoma, head and neck, liver or kidney cancer. Both conserved end residues are part of each CDR3. The D gene is left open where the match is weak. Clone size appears in some rows only: once, few, many, or a class for an expanded clone.

abundance	v_gene	j_gene	d_gene	CDR3nt	CDR3aa
.	TRBV5-5	TRBJ1-1	.	TGTGCCAGCAGCTTAGGAACAGTAAGTAGGAACACTGAAGCTTTCTTT	CASSLGTVSRNTEAFF
few	TRBV28	TRBJ1-5	.	TGTGCCACATTTATCCCGTTGGAGGATACCAATTTT	CATFIPLEDTNF
few	TRBV7-2	TRBJ2-3	.	TGTGCCAGCAGCTTGCCCGATACGCAGTATTTT	CASSLPDTQYF
.	TRBV6-6	TRBJ1-5	.	TGTGCCAGCAGTTACGTGGACGGTAATCAGCCCCAGCATTTT	CASSYVDGNQPQHF
.	TRBV7-3	TRBJ2-3	.	TGTGCCAGCAGCTTAATCCGGGCTCGCCGGGGCACAGATACGCAGTATTTT	CASSLIRARRGTDTQYF
once	TRBV7-2	TRBJ2-5	.	TGTGCCAGCAGCCCGGGACCGAATCAAGAGACCCAGTACTTC	CASSPGPNQETQYF
.	TRBV4-1	TRBJ2-5	TRBD2	TGCGCCAGCAGCCATCTAGCGGGGACTCAAGAGACCCAGTACTTC	CASSHLAGTQETQYF
.	TRBV18	TRBJ2-7	.	TGTGCCAGCTCACTCGACCCCGTTCGGGAGCAGTACTTC	CASSLDPVREQYF
.	TRBV28	TRBJ1-5	.	TGTGCCAGCAGTTTCAGTCCACTGGTACATCAGCCCCAGCATTTT	CASSFSPLVHQPQHF
.	TRBV5-6	TRBJ1-2	.	TGTGCCAGCAGCTCCGGTGCCGGGAACTATGGCTACACCTTC	CASSSGAGNYGYTF
.	TRBV11-2	TRBJ2-2	.	TGTGCCAGCAGCCCTGAACCGAACACCGGGGAGCTGTTTTTT	CASSPEPNTGELFF
.	TRBV5-1	TRBJ2-7	.	TGCGCCAGCAGCTTGGGGACAGCGGGCCCCGAGCAGTACTTC	CASSLGTAGPEQYF
.	TRBV7-6	TRBJ2-1	.	TGTGCCAGCAGCGAAGGTCGACTCTGGGACAATGAGCAGTTCTTC	CASSEGRLWDNEQFF
.	TRBV27	TRBJ2-6	.	TGTGCCAGCGCCCGCGACATGGTGGCCAACGTCCTGACTTTC	CASARDMVANVLTF